A selection of T cell receptor beta chains follows, all from one sample in a study of T cell changes during pregnancy in multiple sclerosis. The method was immunoSEQ multiplex PCR; TCRdb's version includes in-frame clones alone and lacks a portion of them. The profile shows some 73,000 clones, 80% to 95% of them singletons. Sequencing used peripheral blood, obtained in the third trimester of pregnancy. These TCRs come from a female donor in good health, enrolled as a control in a pregnancy study. Each CDR3 is given with its conserved first and last residue.

V: TRBV10-3; J: TRBJ2-7; length: 12; CDR3: CAIKGGAYEQYF
V: TRBV11-2; J: TRBJ2-3; length: 12; CDR3: CASSPSGDTQYF
V: TRBV5-5; J: TRBJ2-1; length: 14; CDR3: CASSLSPGSHEQFF
V: TRBV5-4; J: TRBJ1-2; length: 15; CDR3: CASSLATVLRGGYTF
V: TRBV28; J: TRBJ1-5; length: 17; CDR3: CASSFVTGFSGNQPQHF
V: TRBV28; J: TRBJ2-7; length: 14; CDR3: CASSFGTASYEQYF
V: TRBV28; J: TRBJ1-1; length: 15; CDR3: CASSWKGTPNTEAFF
V: TRBV19; J: TRBJ2-5; length: 14; CDR3: CASNSHSVEETQYF
V: TRBV7-2; J: TRBJ1-3; length: 16; CDR3: CASSPSGLNSGNTIYF
V: TRBV15; J: TRBJ2-1; length: 16; CDR3: CATSRDLVSGVNEQFF
V: TRBV28; J: TRBJ1-5; length: 15; CDR3: CASSFPDGGFQPQHF
V: TRBV5-1; J: TRBJ1-6; length: 16; CDR3: CASSFSGTGEVSPLHF
V: TRBV4-1; J: TRBJ2-7; length: 16; CDR3: CASSQGVVQGPHEQYF
V: TRBV19; J: TRBJ2-7; length: 14; CDR3: CASSITGTAYEQYF
V: TRBV2; J: TRBJ1-4; length: 15; CDR3: CASSVSGGPNEKLFF
V: TRBV6-5; J: TRBJ1-1; length: 13; CDR3: CASSPRLNTEAFF
V: TRBV4-3; J: TRBJ2-7; length: 15; CDR3: CASSQDRLAIYEQYF
V: TRBV5-4; J: TRBJ1-4; length: 15; CDR3: CASSAGLPWGEKLFF
V: TRBV5-6; J: TRBJ1-6; length: 17; CDR3: CASSLGRGPAYNSPLHF
V: TRBV27; J: TRBJ2-7; length: 14; CDR3: CASSWGGNSYEQYF
V: TRBV7-9; J: TRBJ1-2; length: 15; CDR3: CASSGPGQGPYGYTF
V: TRBV6-1; J: TRBJ2-3; length: 16; CDR3: CASSEARGQGTDTQYF
V: TRBV7-3; J: TRBJ2-3; length: 14; CDR3: CASSLGGRTDTQYF
V: TRBV19; J: TRBJ2-3; length: 15; CDR3: CASSIQGGITDTQYF
V: TRBV11-2; J: TRBJ2-7; length: 15; CDR3: CASSLTGTSGYEQYF
V: TRBV10-3; J: TRBJ2-3; length: 13; CDR3: CAIRGPSTDTQYF
V: TRBV7-2; J: TRBJ2-1; length: 12; CDR3: CASSFRDSEQFF
V: TRBV2; J: TRBJ2-3; length: 15; CDR3: CASRLAGVVADTQYF
V: TRBV29-1; J: TRBJ1-4; length: 13; CDR3: CSVTGPSGEKLFF
V: TRBV5-5; J: TRBJ1-3; length: 15; CDR3: CASSEEAPSGNTIYF
V: TRBV20-1; J: TRBJ2-5; length: 11; CDR3: CSANSVETQYF
V: TRBV7-9; J: TRBJ1-2; length: 16; CDR3: CASSSDRQLSNYGYTF
V: TRBV29-1; J: TRBJ2-7; length: 13; CDR3: CSGTQGTSYEQYF
V: TRBV19; J: TRBJ1-1; length: 14; CDR3: CASSLRQMNTEAFF
V: TRBV7-9; J: TRBJ2-3; length: 16; CDR3: CASSLDLAGAADTQYF
V: TRBV6-1; J: TRBJ2-7; length: 16; CDR3: CASSAPTSGEPYEQYF
V: TRBV7-6; J: TRBJ2-1; length: 15; CDR3: CASMAGLAGAWEQFF
V: TRBV5-4; J: TRBJ2-5; length: 14; CDR3: CATRGVGSQETQYF
V: TRBV6-6; J: TRBJ2-3; length: 13; CDR3: CATEQGARDTQYF
V: TRBV9; J: TRBJ2-7; length: 15; CDR3: CASRNSQSGSNEQYF
V: TRBV5-1; J: TRBJ1-3; length: 15; CDR3: CASSQDSFSGNTIYF
V: TRBV5-1; J: TRBJ1-1; length: 14; CDR3: CASSSGQVNTEAFF
V: TRBV5-5; J: TRBJ2-7; length: 14; CDR3: CASSWGGQGTEQYF